Listed below are T cell receptor beta chains from one sample, sequenced in a study of identical twins. MiXCR, run by TCRdb on the 5' RACE reads, gives a single entry per CDR3 protein. The sample carries nearly 200,000 distinct CDR3 sequences, more than 15% recorded once. This sample also belongs to another study, concerning T cells expressing NK-cell markers.

The specimen sequenced was CD8+ T cells sorted from blood. These receptors were obtained from a woman in her late teens or twenties in good health. The CDR3 runs from the conserved cysteine through the conserved F or W. The order of the fields is V gene, clone size, D gene, J gene, CDR3 protein, CDR3 DNA. The D gene is left open where the match is weak. Clone size appears in some rows only: once, few, many, or a class for an expanded clone.

V gene: TRBV29-1
clone size: few
D gene: NA
J gene: TRBJ2-3
CDR3 protein: CSVEQAGTTSTDTQYF
CDR3 DNA: TGCAGCGTTGAACAGGCCGGGACAACTAGCACAGATACGCAGTATTTT

V gene: TRBV27
clone size: many
D gene: NA
J gene: TRBJ1-5
CDR3 protein: CASRQNLNQPQHF
CDR3 DNA: TGTGCCAGCCGACAGAACCTGAATCAGCCCCAGCATTTT

V gene: TRBV25-1
clone size: few
D gene: NA
J gene: TRBJ2-5
CDR3 protein: CASSEYQREETQYF
CDR3 DNA: TGTGCCAGCAGTGAATACCAGCGCGAAGAGACCCAGTACTTC

V gene: TRBV20-1
clone size: NA
D gene: TRBD2
J gene: TRBJ2-1
CDR3 protein: CSARELAGESNEQFF
CDR3 DNA: TGCAGTGCTAGAGAACTAGCGGGGGAGAGCAATGAGCAGTTCTTC

V gene: TRBV27
clone size: few
D gene: NA
J gene: TRBJ1-2
CDR3 protein: CVRAGVGGGYTF
CDR3 DNA: TGTGTGAGGGCAGGGGTTGGAGGAGGCTACACCTTC

V gene: TRBV27
clone size: NA
D gene: NA
J gene: TRBJ2-7
CDR3 protein: CASSEADRTYEQYF
CDR3 DNA: TGTGCCAGCAGTGAGGCAGATCGAACCTACGAGCAGTACTTC

V gene: TRBV7-2
clone size: NA
D gene: TRBD2
J gene: TRBJ2-7
CDR3 protein: CASSFTGRGGLYEQYF
CDR3 DNA: TGTGCCAGCAGCTTCACCGGCCGGGGGGGATTATACGAGCAGTACTTC

V gene: TRBV6-2/TRBV6-3
clone size: many
D gene: NA
J gene: TRBJ2-2
CDR3 protein: CASSYMGDTGELFF
CDR3 DNA: TGTGCCAGCAGTTACATGGGGGACACCGGGGAGCTGTTTTTT

V gene: TRBV7-6
clone size: many
D gene: NA
J gene: TRBJ1-5
CDR3 protein: CASSLGGGNQPQHF
CDR3 DNA: TGTGCCAGCAGCTTGGGGGGTGGCAATCAGCCCCAGCATTTT

V gene: TRBV4-3
clone size: NA
D gene: NA
J gene: TRBJ2-1
CDR3 protein: CASSANTGVHEQFF
CDR3 DNA: TGCGCCAGCAGCGCAAATACAGGAGTCCATGAGCAGTTCTTC

V gene: TRBV12-3/TRBV12-4
clone size: many
D gene: NA
J gene: TRBJ2-1
CDR3 protein: CASTRQSNEQFF
CDR3 DNA: TGTGCCAGCACCCGGCAGTCCAATGAGCAGTTCTTC

V gene: TRBV7-9
clone size: NA
D gene: TRBD1
J gene: TRBJ2-1
CDR3 protein: CASSSTGTGITYNEQFF
CDR3 DNA: TGTGCCAGCAGCTCAACCGGGACAGGGATAACCTACAATGAGCAGTTCTTC

V gene: TRBV5-5
clone size: NA
D gene: NA
J gene: TRBJ1-2
CDR3 protein: CASSLELGNYGYTF
CDR3 DNA: TGTGCCAGCAGCTTGGAACTGGGGAACTATGGCTACACCTTC

V gene: TRBV4-2
clone size: NA
D gene: NA
J gene: TRBJ1-1
CDR3 protein: CASSQGGSEAFF
CDR3 DNA: TGTGCCAGCAGCCAAGGGGGAAGTGAAGCTTTCTTT

V gene: TRBV6-5
clone size: NA
D gene: NA
J gene: TRBJ2-7
CDR3 protein: CASSHRDRSYEQYF
CDR3 DNA: TGTGCCAGCAGTCACCGGGACCGATCCTACGAGCAGTACTTC

V gene: TRBV30
clone size: NA
D gene: TRBD1
J gene: TRBJ2-2
CDR3 protein: CAWIGQGPPGELFF
CDR3 DNA: TGTGCCTGGATCGGACAGGGGCCCCCCGGGGAGCTGTTTTTT

V gene: TRBV6-5
clone size: many
D gene: NA
J gene: TRBJ2-2
CDR3 protein: CASSDTGELFF
CDR3 DNA: TGTGCCAGCAGTGACACCGGGGAGCTGTTTTTT

V gene: TRBV5-1
clone size: NA
D gene: TRBD1
J gene: TRBJ2-7
CDR3 protein: CASSLAGGSNYEQYF
CDR3 DNA: TGCGCCAGCAGCTTGGCAGGGGGCTCCAACTACGAGCAGTACTTC

V gene: TRBV7-6
clone size: NA
D gene: TRBD1
J gene: TRBJ2-6
CDR3 protein: CASSLDREDSGANVLTF
CDR3 DNA: TGTGCCAGCAGCTTGGACAGGGAGGACTCTGGGGCCAACGTCCTGACTTTC

V gene: TRBV4-2
clone size: NA
D gene: NA
J gene: TRBJ2-1
CDR3 protein: CASSYGTEYNEQFF
CDR3 DNA: TGTGCCAGCAGCTACGGGACTGAATACAATGAGCAGTTCTTC

V gene: TRBV29-1
clone size: NA
D gene: NA
J gene: TRBJ2-7
CDR3 protein: CSVVGVLTYEQYF
CDR3 DNA: TGCAGCGTTGTGGGGGTTTTAACCTACGAGCAGTACTTC

V gene: TRBV19
clone size: NA
D gene: NA
J gene: TRBJ1-1
CDR3 protein: CASISGNTEAFF
CDR3 DNA: TGTGCCAGTATCTCAGGGAACACTGAAGCCTTCTTT

V gene: TRBV20-1
clone size: many
D gene: NA
J gene: TRBJ2-1
CDR3 protein: CSATPSYNEQFF
CDR3 DNA: TGCAGTGCTACTCCTTCCTACAATGAGCAGTTCTTC

V gene: TRBV5-1
clone size: many
D gene: NA
J gene: TRBJ2-7
CDR3 protein: CASSSHSTRDDEQYF
CDR3 DNA: TGCGCCAGCAGCTCACATTCTACCAGGGACGACGAGCAGTACTTC

V gene: TRBV27
clone size: NA
D gene: NA
J gene: TRBJ1-2
CDR3 protein: CASGDIDGYTF
CDR3 DNA: TGTGCCAGCGGTGACATCGATGGCTACACCTTC

V gene: TRBV12-3/TRBV12-4
clone size: NA
D gene: TRBD1
J gene: TRBJ2-7
CDR3 protein: CASRWDSTYEQYF
CDR3 DNA: TGTGCCAGCAGGTGGGACAGCACCTACGAGCAGTACTTC

V gene: TRBV7-9
clone size: NA
D gene: NA
J gene: TRBJ2-7
CDR3 protein: CASSGDPRTPYEQYF
CDR3 DNA: TGTGCCAGCAGTGGGGACCCGAGGACCCCCTACGAGCAGTACTTC

V gene: TRBV9
clone size: NA
D gene: TRBD2
J gene: TRBJ2-1
CDR3 protein: CASSVSGRLDNEQFF
CDR3 DNA: TGTGCCAGCAGCGTAAGCGGGAGGTTAGACAATGAGCAGTTCTTC

V gene: TRBV11-2
clone size: NA
D gene: NA
J gene: TRBJ2-1
CDR3 protein: CASSLGRGYGEQFF
CDR3 DNA: TGTGCCAGCAGCTTAGGACGAGGATATGGTGAGCAGTTCTTC

V gene: TRBV7-2
clone size: few
D gene: NA
J gene: TRBJ1-1
CDR3 protein: CASSFLSSEAFF
CDR3 DNA: TGTGCCAGCAGCTTTTTGTCCAGTGAAGCTTTCTTT

V gene: TRBV15
clone size: NA
D gene: TRBD1
J gene: TRBJ1-4
CDR3 protein: CATSTLPRGQFTNEKLFF
CDR3 DNA: TGTGCCACCAGCACTCTCCCCAGGGGGCAGTTTACTAATGAAAAACTGTTTTTT

V gene: TRBV7-2
clone size: NA
D gene: NA
J gene: TRBJ2-3
CDR3 protein: CASSFWTISTDTQYF
CDR3 DNA: TGTGCCAGCAGCTTCTGGACTATCAGCACAGATACGCAGTATTTT

V gene: TRBV28
clone size: NA
D gene: TRBD2
J gene: TRBJ2-1
CDR3 protein: CANSGLGGNEQFF
CDR3 DNA: TGTGCCAATTCGGGACTAGGCGGTAATGAGCAGTTCTTC